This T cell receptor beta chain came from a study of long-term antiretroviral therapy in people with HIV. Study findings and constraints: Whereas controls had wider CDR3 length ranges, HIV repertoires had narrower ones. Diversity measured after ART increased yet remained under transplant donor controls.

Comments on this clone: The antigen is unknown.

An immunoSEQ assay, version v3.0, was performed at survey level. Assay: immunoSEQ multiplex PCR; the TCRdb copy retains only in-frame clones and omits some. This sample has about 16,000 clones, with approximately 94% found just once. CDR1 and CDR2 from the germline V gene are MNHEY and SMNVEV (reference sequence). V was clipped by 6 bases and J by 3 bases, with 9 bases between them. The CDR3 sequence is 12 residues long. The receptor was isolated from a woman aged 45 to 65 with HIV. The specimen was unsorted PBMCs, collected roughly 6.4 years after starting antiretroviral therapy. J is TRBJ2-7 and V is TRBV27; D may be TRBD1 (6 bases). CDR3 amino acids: CASSLGGYEQYF. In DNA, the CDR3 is TGTGCCAGCAGCCTAGGGGGCTACGAGCAGTACTTC.